The clone carrying this T cell receptor beta chain was seen repeatedly, ten times or more. The antigen is unknown. All donors comprised healthy Caucasians. Unique molecular identifiers were present on the cDNA, which also gained a universal primer site by template switching. TCRdb independently ran MiXCR on the 5' RACE reads; one entry per CDR3 protein. The table lists some 1,600,000 distinct CDR3 sequences, less than 35% of them singletons, with 0.25% to 0.3% in the top ten. This sample was included in a study of identical twins. Findings and caveats of the study: Memory repertoires lacked the insertion deficit that abundant cord blood beta clonotypes showed.

Trimming removed 4 bases at V and 0 bases at J, with 10 bases between. Germline CDR1 and CDR2: SQVTM and ANQGSEA. This CDR3 is built from 14 residues. The specimen was cord blood. This clonotype was sampled from a newborn girl in good health. V gene TRBV29-1 combines with J gene TRBJ2-1, with D possibly TRBD2 on 6 matching bases. The CDR3 here is CSVARGSSYNEQFF. The CDR3, as DNA: TGCAGCGTTGCGCGGGGAAGCTCCTACAATGAGCAGTTCTTC.